Listed here are 2 T cell receptor beta chains from one sample, sequenced in a study of blood T cell repertoires in COVID-19. Some clones are missing from TCRdb's copy, which holds only in-frame ones; the method was immunoSEQ multiplex PCR. The sample yields about 220,000 clones, approximately 86% seen once. The sequencing sample was made of peripheral blood. These receptors were collected from a woman of 80 years or more with acute or convalescent COVID-19.

The chain combines TRBV6-6 with TRBJ1-2; TRBD1 matches 7 bases. V lost 6 bases to trimming and J lost 4 bases; unmatched junction nucleotides: 5. Germline assignment: CDR1 MNHNY and CDR2 SVGAGI (reference sequence). This CDR3 has 13 amino acids. The CDR3 loop reads CASSRDSGYGYTF. In DNA, the CDR3 is TGTGCCAGCAGCCGGGACAGCGGCTATGGCTACACCTTC.

The chain uses TRBV27 and TRBJ1-4, with D tentatively TRBD1 (5 bases). CDR1 MNHEY and CDR2 SMNVEV come from the germline V gene (reference sequence). V shed 10 bases and J shed 7 bases, with 16 bases lying between them. This CDR3 has 13 amino acids. The CDR3 DNA sequence: TGTGCCACCTCGTGGGGGGTTGGTGAAAAACTGTTTTTT. It specifies CATSWGVGEKLFF. The full variable domain, its missing parts supplied by reference TRBV27 and TRBJ1-4, is EAQVTQNPRYLITVTGKKLTVTCSQNMNHEYMSWYRQDPGLGLRQIYYSMNVEVTDKGDVPEGYKVSRKEKRNFPLILESPSPNQTSLYFCATSWGVGEKLFFGSGTQLSVL.